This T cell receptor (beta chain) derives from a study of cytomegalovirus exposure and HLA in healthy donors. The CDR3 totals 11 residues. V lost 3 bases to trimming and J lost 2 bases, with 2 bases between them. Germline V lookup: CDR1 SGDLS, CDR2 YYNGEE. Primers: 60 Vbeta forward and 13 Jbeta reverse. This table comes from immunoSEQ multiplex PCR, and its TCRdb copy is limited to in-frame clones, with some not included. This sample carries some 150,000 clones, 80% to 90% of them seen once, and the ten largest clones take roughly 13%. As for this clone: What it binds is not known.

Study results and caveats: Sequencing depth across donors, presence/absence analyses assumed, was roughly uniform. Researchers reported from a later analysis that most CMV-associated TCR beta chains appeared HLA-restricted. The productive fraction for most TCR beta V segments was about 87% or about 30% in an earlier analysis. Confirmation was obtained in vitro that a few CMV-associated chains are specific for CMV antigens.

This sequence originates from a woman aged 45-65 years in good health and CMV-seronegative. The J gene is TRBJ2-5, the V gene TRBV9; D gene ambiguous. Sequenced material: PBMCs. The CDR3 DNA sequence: TGTGCCAGCAGCGCTCAAGAGACCCAGTACTTC. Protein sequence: CASSAQETQYF.